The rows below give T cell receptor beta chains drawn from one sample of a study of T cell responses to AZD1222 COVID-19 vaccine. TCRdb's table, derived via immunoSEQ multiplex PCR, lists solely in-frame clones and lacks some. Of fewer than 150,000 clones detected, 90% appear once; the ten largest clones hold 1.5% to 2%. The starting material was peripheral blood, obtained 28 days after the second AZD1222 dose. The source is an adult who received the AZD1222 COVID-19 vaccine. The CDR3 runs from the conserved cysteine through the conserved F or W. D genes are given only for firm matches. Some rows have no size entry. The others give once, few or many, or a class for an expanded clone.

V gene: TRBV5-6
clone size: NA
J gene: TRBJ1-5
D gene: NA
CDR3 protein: CASSPWELRSNQPQHF
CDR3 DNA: TGTGCCAGCAGCCCTTGGGAGTTAAGGAGCAATCAGCCCCAGCATTTT

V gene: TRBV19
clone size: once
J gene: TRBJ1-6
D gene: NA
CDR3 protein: CASSIDRGGNSPLHF
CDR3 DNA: TGTGCCAGTAGTATAGATCGGGGAGGTAATTCACCCCTCCACTTT

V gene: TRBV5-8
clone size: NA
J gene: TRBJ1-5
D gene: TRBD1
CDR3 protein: CASSLDRGLRGNQPQHF
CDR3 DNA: TGTGCCAGCAGCCTGGACAGGGGTTTGAGGGGGAATCAGCCCCAGCATTTT

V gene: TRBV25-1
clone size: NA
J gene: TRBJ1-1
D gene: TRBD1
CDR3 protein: CASSVTPGQGAFF
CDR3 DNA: TGTGCCAGCAGCGTTACACCCGGACAGGGGGCTTTCTTT

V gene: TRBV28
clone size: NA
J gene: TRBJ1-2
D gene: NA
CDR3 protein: CASSSLGGGDYGYTF
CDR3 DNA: TGTGCCAGCAGTTCCCTCGGGGGGGGAGACTATGGCTACACCTTC

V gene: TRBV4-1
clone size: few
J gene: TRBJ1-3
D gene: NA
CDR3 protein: CASSQGTVSGNTIYF
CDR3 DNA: TGCGCCAGCAGCCAAGGGACCGTCTCTGGAAACACCATATATTTT

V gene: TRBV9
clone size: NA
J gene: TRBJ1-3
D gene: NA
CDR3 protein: CASSPEGEPGNTIYF
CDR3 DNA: TGTGCCAGCAGCCCTGAGGGGGAGCCTGGAAACACCATATATTTT

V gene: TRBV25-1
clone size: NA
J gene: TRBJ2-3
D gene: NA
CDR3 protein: CASSWNQHLDTQYF
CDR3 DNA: TGTGCCAGCAGTTGGAACCAGCACTTGGATACGCAGTATTTT

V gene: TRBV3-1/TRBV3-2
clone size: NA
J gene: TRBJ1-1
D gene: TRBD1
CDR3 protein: CASSQSRQGSTEAFF
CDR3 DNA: TGTGCCAGCAGCCAATCCCGACAGGGGAGTACTGAAGCTTTCTTT

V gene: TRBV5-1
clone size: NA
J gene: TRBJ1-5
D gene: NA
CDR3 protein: CASSLGTGANNQPQHF
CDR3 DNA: TGCGCCAGCAGCTTGGGCACGGGGGCTAACAATCAGCCCCAGCATTTT

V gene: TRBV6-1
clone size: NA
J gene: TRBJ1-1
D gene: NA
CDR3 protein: CASSDGGLNTEAFF
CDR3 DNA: TGTGCCAGCAGTGATGGTGGCTTGAACACTGAAGCTTTCTTT

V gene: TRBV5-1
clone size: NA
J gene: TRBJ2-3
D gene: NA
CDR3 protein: CASSNGGSTDTQYF
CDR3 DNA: TGCGCCAGCAGCAATGGGGGGAGCACAGATACGCAGTATTTT

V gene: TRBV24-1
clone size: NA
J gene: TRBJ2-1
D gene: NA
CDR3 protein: CATSANPGYNEQFF
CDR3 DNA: TGTGCCACCAGTGCCAATCCAGGGTACAATGAGCAGTTCTTC

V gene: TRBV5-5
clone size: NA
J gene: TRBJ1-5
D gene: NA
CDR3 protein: CASSLTGPYSNQPQHF
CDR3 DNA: TGTGCCAGCAGCTTGACTGGTCCATATAGCAATCAGCCCCAGCATTTT

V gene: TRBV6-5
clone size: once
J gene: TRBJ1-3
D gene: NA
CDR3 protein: CASSNANSGNTIYF
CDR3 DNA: TGTGCCAGCAGTAACGCTAACTCTGGAAACACCATATATTTT

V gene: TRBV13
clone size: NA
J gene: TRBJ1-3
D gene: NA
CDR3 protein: CASSLGRRHSGNTIYF
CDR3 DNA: TGTGCCAGCAGCTTAGGACGCAGACACTCTGGAAACACCATATATTTT

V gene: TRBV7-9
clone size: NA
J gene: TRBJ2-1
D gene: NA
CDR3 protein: CASSLRASSYNEQFF
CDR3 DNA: TGTGCCAGCAGCTTACGGGCGAGCTCCTACAATGAGCAGTTCTTC

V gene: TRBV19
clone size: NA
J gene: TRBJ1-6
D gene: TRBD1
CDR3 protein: CASSGDRGSPLHF
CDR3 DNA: TGTGCCAGTAGTGGGGACAGGGGTTCACCCCTCCACTTT

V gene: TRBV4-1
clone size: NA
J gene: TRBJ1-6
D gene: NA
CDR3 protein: CASSQGTVANSPLHF
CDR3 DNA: TGCGCCAGCAGCCAAGGGACAGTAGCGAATTCACCCCTCCACTTT

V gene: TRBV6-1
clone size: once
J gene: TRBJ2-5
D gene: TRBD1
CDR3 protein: CASGDRGRVETQYF
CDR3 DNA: TGTGCCAGCGGTGACAGGGGAAGGGTAGAGACCCAGTACTTC

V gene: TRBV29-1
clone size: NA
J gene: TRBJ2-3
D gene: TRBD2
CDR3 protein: CSVVGRGTDTQYF
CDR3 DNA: TGCAGCGTCGTGGGGAGGGGTACAGATACGCAGTATTTT

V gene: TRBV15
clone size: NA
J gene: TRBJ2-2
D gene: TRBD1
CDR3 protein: CATSREPQGAGTGELFF
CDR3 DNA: TGTGCCACCAGCAGAGAACCTCAGGGGGCCGGAACCGGGGAGCTGTTTTTT

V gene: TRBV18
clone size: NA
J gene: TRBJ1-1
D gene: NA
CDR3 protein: CASSPGRTPAAAFF
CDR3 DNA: TGTGCCAGCTCCCCCGGGCGGACGCCTGCGGCAGCTTTCTTT

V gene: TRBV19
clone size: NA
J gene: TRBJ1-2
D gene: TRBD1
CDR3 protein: CASRTTGAAPARGYTF
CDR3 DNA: TGTGCCAGCAGAACGACAGGGGCGGCACCGGCTAGGGGCTACACCTTC

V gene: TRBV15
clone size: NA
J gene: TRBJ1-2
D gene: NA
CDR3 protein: CATSVRQVEIYGYTF
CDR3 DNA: TGTGCCACCAGCGTCCGACAGGTGGAGATCTATGGCTACACCTTC

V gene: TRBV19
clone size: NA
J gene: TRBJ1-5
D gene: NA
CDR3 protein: CASSIAAIQSNQPQHF
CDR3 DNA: TGTGCCAGTAGTATAGCGGCGATACAGAGCAATCAGCCCCAGCATTTT

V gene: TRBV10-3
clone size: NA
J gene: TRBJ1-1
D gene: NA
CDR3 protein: CAISEGGKGGGTEAFF
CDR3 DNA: TGTGCCATCAGTGAGGGGGGAAAAGGGGGAGGTACTGAAGCTTTCTTT

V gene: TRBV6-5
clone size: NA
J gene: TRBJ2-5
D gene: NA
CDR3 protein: CASRIDRLQETQYF
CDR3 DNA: TGTGCCAGCAGAATCGACAGGCTTCAAGAGACCCAGTACTTC

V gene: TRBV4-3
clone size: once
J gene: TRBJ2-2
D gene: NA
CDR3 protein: CASSQENRGELFF
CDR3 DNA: TGCGCCAGCAGCCAAGAGAATCGCGGGGAGCTGTTTTTT

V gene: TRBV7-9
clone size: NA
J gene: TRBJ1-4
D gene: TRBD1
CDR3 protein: CASSSRTGGDEKLFF
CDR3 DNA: TGTGCCAGCAGCAGCCGGACAGGGGGCGACGAAAAACTGTTTTTT

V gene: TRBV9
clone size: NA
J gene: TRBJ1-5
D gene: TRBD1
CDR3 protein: CASSAGQGKDQPQHF
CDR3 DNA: TGTGCCAGCAGCGCGGGACAGGGGAAAGATCAGCCCCAGCATTTT

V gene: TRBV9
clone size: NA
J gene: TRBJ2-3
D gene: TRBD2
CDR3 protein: CASSPRDYNTDTQYF
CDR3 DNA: TGTGCCAGCAGCCCGAGGGACTATAACACAGATACGCAGTATTTT